The next 32 T cell receptor beta chains were all read from a single sample in a study of T cell responses to AZD1222 COVID-19 vaccine. Sequencing was performed with immunoSEQ multiplex PCR; in TCRdb, only in-frame clones are kept and a portion is missing. The table includes 95,000 to 150,000 clones, roughly 90% detected once. The sequencing here drew on peripheral blood, taken on day 0 of AZD1222 vaccination. These receptors all stem from an adult in good health.

The rearrangement links TRBV3-1 (or the pseudogene TRBV3-2) to TRBJ2-6; 7 nucleotides line up with TRBD1. This CDR3 is built from 16 residues. Looked up from germline, CDR1 is LGHDT and CDR2 is YNNKEL (reference sequence). V lost 3 bases to trimming and J lost 4 bases; unmatched junction nucleotides: 6. CDR3 sequence reads: CASSHTGESGANVLTF. The CDR3 DNA sequence: TGTGCCAGCAGCCACACAGGGGAGTCGGGGGCCAACGTCCTGACTTTC.

The rearrangement links TRBV7-9 to TRBJ1-4; no reliable D call. With 4 bases removed from V and 5 bases from J, the gap between germline ends came to 14 bases. The germline V gene has CDR1 SEHNR and CDR2 FQNEAQ (reference sequence). This CDR3 comprises 15 residues. The CDR3 loop reads CASSYPASENEKLFF. The CDR3, as DNA: TGTGCCAGCAGCTACCCGGCATCTGAAAATGAAAAACTGTTTTTT. The complete variable domain, with remaining parts taken from reference TRBV7-9 and TRBJ1-4, reads DTGVSQNPRHKITKRGQNVTFRCDPISEHNRLYWYRQTLGQGPEFLTYFQNEAQLEKSRLLSDRFSAERPKGSFSTLEIQRTEQGDSAMYLCASSYPASENEKLFFGSGTQLSVL.

The rearrangement links TRBV13 to TRBJ2-1; D not certain. The ends were cut back, 4 bases at V and 9 bases at J, with 10 bases in the middle. This CDR3 is built from 12 residues. In germline, CDR1 is PRHDT, CDR2 FYEKMQ (reference sequence). CDR3 sequence: CASSSRGREQFF. In DNA form, the CDR3 reads TGTGCCAGCAGCTCACGTGGTCGTGAGCAGTTCTTC. The full variable domain, with the rest looked up from reference TRBV13 and TRBJ2-1, is AAGVIQSPRHLIKEKRETATLKCYPIPRHDTVYWYQQGPGQDPQFLISFYEKMQSDKGSIPDRFSAQQFSDYHSELNMSSLELGDSALYFCASSSRGREQFFGPGTRLTVL.

The chain employs TRBV2 and TRBJ1-2; D not certain. The CDR3 has 12 residues. The germline V gene encodes CDR1 SNHLY and CDR2 FYNNEI. The V gene lost 3 bases and the J gene lost 7 bases, with 9 bases spanning the gap. The CDR3 region is CASSEWASGYTF. CDR3 nucleotides: TGTGCCAGCAGTGAGTGGGCGAGTGGCTACACCTTC.

This clone has a single count. V and J are TRBV19 and TRBJ1-5; no clear D gene. Germline V gene lookup returns CDR1 LNHDA and CDR2 SQIVND (reference sequence). CDR3 size: 13 residues. V shed 7 bases and J shed 6 bases, with 13 bases lying between them. CDR3 amino acids: CASKSLPGQPQHF. CDR3 coding DNA: TGTGCCAGTAAAAGCCTACCGGGTCAGCCCCAGCATTTT.

The chain has TRBV7-9 and TRBJ2-3; tentative D call: TRBD1 (6 bases). Germline CDR1 is SEHNR and CDR2 is FQNEAQ (reference sequence). The ends were cut back, 8 bases at V and 4 bases at J, with 10 bases in the middle. CDR3 length: 12 amino acids. The CDR3 region is CASDWTADTQYF. CDR3 nucleotide sequence: TGTGCCAGCGACTGGACAGCAGATACGCAGTATTTT.

The genes are TRBV7-9 and TRBJ1-6; D is unclear. V lost 2 bases and J lost 7, with 12 bases in between. CDR1 SEHNR and CDR2 FQNEAQ come from the germline V gene (reference sequence). The CDR3 is 15 amino acids. The CDR3 sequence: CASSLLGQKNSPLHF. CDR3 in DNA: TGTGCCAGCAGCTTATTAGGCCAGAAAAATTCACCCCTCCACTTT. Using reference TRBV7-9 and TRBJ1-6 for the parts outside the CDR3, the full variable domain is DTGVSQNPRHKITKRGQNVTFRCDPISEHNRLYWYRQTLGQGPEFLTYFQNEAQLEKSRLLSDRFSAERPKGSFSTLEIQRTEQGDSAMYLCASSLLGQKNSPLHFGNGTRLTVT.

This clone was seen once. The J gene is TRBJ2-2, the V gene TRBV18; D is possibly TRBD1 (6 bases). Germline CDR1 reads KGHSH; CDR2 reads LQKENI. Trimming took off 2 bases at V and 2 bases at J, with 15 bases between the two ends. The CDR3 is 17 amino acids. The CDR3 sequence is CASSPFKSGANTGELFF. DNA for the CDR3: TGTGCCAGCTCACCATTTAAATCAGGGGCCAACACCGGGGAGCTGTTTTTT.

The chain employs TRBV10-2 and TRBJ2-2; D is possibly TRBD2 (6 bases). Germline V gives CDR1 WSHSY, CDR2 SAAADI. With 4 bases removed from V and 0 bases from J, the gap between germline ends came to 12 bases. This CDR3 is built from 16 residues. In nucleotides, the CDR3 is TGCGCCAGCAGTGCCACCCGGGAGACGAACACCGGGGAGCTGTTTTTT. Translating it yields CASSATRETNTGELFF.

Details on this clone: The same CDR3 also results from other DNA sequences found in this sample. This chain links TRBV7-2 with TRBJ1-2; 9 bases are shared with TRBD1. Trimming at V came to 3 bases and at J to 1 base, leaving 0 bases not matched to a gene. This CDR3 region has 14 residues. The germline CDR1 and CDR2 sequences are SGHTA and FQGNSA. The CDR3 nucleotides are TGTGCCAGCAGCTTGGACAGGGGTAACTATGGCTACACCTTC. It specifies CASSLDRGNYGYTF.

The CDR3 reads CASLGRTGHTEAFF. The CDR3 bases are TGTGCCAGTTTAGGACGAACAGGGCACACTGAAGCTTTCTTT. This chain joins TRBV19 and TRBJ1-1, with D tentatively TRBD1 (6 bases). Germline V lookup: CDR1 LNHDA, CDR2 SQIVND (reference sequence). This CDR3 has 14 amino acids. V was trimmed by 8 bases and J by 3 bases, leaving 16 bases between them. The variable domain in full, with the rest retrieved from reference TRBV19 and TRBJ1-1, is DGGITQSPKYLFRKEGQNVTLSCEQNLNHDAMYWYRQDPGQGLRLIYYSQIVNDFQKGDIAEGYSVSREKKESFPLTVTSAQKNPTAFYLCASLGRTGHTEAFFGQGTRLTVV.

The chain uses TRBV3-1 (or the pseudogene TRBV3-2) and TRBJ2-7, with D possibly TRBD2 on 5 matching bases. Per the germline V gene, CDR1 is LGHDT and CDR2 is YNNKEL (reference sequence). V shed 0 bases and J shed 6 bases, with 6 bases lying between them. The CDR3 sequence is 12 residues long. DNA for the CDR3: TGTGCCAGCAGCCAAGAAGGACTCGAGCAGTACTTC. Translated: CASSQEGLEQYF.

This chain joins TRBV7-6 and TRBJ1-3; no clear D. Trimming shortened V by 3 bases and J by 0 bases, and 9 bases separated the two germline ends. Germline V gene data show CDR1 as SGHVS and CDR2 as FNYEAQ. CDR3 size: 15 residues. Here the CDR3 DNA reads TGTGCCAGCAGCTTTTTTTCGGGCTCTGGAAACACCATATATTTT. Protein product: CASSFFSGSGNTIYF. Full variable domain (rest looked up from reference TRBV7-6 and TRBJ1-3): GAGVSQSPRYKVTKRGQDVALRCDPISGHVSLYWYRQALGQGPEFLTYFNYEAQQDKSGLPNDRFSAERPEGSISTLTIQRTEQRDSAMYRCASSFFSGSGNTIYFGEGSWLTVV.

As for this clone: A junction end diverges from the germline sequence, so it may reflect a read error. CDR3 coding DNA: TGTGCCAGCAGTTACGGGAACTCTGAAGCTTTCTTT. Translated: CASSYGNSEAFF. V gene TRBV12-3 or TRBV12-4 combines with J gene TRBJ1-1; D is uncertain. This CDR3 has 12 amino acids.

The chain couples TRBV3-1 (or the pseudogene TRBV3-2) to TRBJ1-1; D unresolved. CDR1 is LGHDT, CDR2 YNNKEL, per germline (reference sequence). This CDR3 contains 16 residues. V was clipped by 0 bases and J by 5 bases, with 16 bases between them. The CDR3, as DNA: TGTGCCAGCAGCCAAGATTCGGCCTGGTTGGGTACTGAAGCTTTCTTT. This translates into CASSQDSAWLGTEAFF.

This clone was seen once. The V call is TRBV27, the J call TRBJ2-1; 7 bases line up with TRBD2. This CDR3 is built from 15 residues. V shed 6 bases and J 3 bases; nucleotides not matched to a gene: 8. Germline loops: CDR1 MNHEY, CDR2 SMNVEV (reference sequence). CDR3 nucleotide sequence: TGTGCCAGCAGCCGGACTAGTCGGATCTACAATGAGCAGTTCTTC. The encoded protein is CASSRTSRIYNEQFF.

This clone showed up just once. The chain employs TRBV2 and TRBJ2-3; D unresolved. The CDR3 is 13 amino acids. The germline CDR1 and CDR2 sequences are SNHLY and FYNNEI. V was clipped by 3 bases and J by 6 bases, with 10 bases between them. The CDR3 here is CASSDAPPDTQYF. The DNA of the CDR3 is TGTGCCAGCAGTGACGCCCCGCCGGATACGCAGTATTTT.

This clone showed up just a few times. The same CDR3 arises from other DNA sequences in this sample as well. The genes are TRBV30 and TRBJ1-1; unclear D gene. The V gene's germline CDR1 is GTSNPN and CDR2 SVGIG (reference sequence). The V end was cut by 6 bases, the J end by 2 bases, with 1 base between. CDR3 length: 9 residues. The DNA for the CDR3 is TGTGCCTGCAACACTGAAGCTTTCTTT. Its protein product is CACNTEAFF.

V usage is TRBV11-2 and J usage is TRBJ2-5; 7 bases match TRBD1. The germline V gene has CDR1 SGHAT and CDR2 FQNNGV. The CDR3 spans 15 residues. V shed 5 bases, J shed 4 bases, and the junction held 10 bases outside the gene matches. CDR3 region: CASSNNRGIGETQYF. The DNA for the CDR3 is TGTGCCAGCAGCAATAACAGGGGTATAGGAGAGACCCAGTACTTC.

The CDR3, as DNA: TGTGCCAGCAGTCAACCGGCCCCGAATCCAACTAATGAAAAACTGTTTTTT. Translation gives CASSQPAPNPTNEKLFF. The V call is TRBV3-1 (or the pseudogene TRBV3-2), the J call TRBJ1-4; no clear D gene. Germline CDR1 and CDR2: LGHDT and YNNKEL (reference sequence). The V gene lost 6 bases and the J gene lost 0 bases, with 17 bases spanning the gap. The CDR3 covers 17 residues.

CDR3 residues: CASSFPGGGEQYF. CDR3 DNA sequence: TGTGCCAGCAGTTTCCCGGGTGGGGGCGAGCAGTACTTC. The V gene is TRBV27, the J gene TRBJ2-7, with D perhaps TRBD1 or TRBD2 (5 bases each). The V and J ends lost 3 bases and 6 bases respectively, with 12 bases between them. In germline, CDR1 is MNHEY, CDR2 SMNVEV (reference sequence). The CDR3 totals 13 residues.

V usage is TRBV7-9 and J usage is TRBJ1-2, with a tentative D call TRBD1 (5 bases). Looked up from germline, CDR1 is SEHNR and CDR2 is FQNEAQ (reference sequence). With 7 bases removed from V and 7 bases from J, the gap between germline ends came to 19 bases. The CDR3 is made up of 14 amino acids. This CDR3 reads CASTTTDRRAGYTF. In nucleotides, the CDR3 is TGTGCCAGCACTACCACTGACAGAAGGGCTGGCTACACCTTC.

This clone was counted a single time. The chain links TRBV18 to TRBJ1-1; tentative D call: TRBD1 (6 bases). V lost 8 bases, J lost 1 base, and 17 bases lay in between. The germline gives CDR1 KGHSH, CDR2 LQKENI. The CDR3 runs to 15 residues. CDR3: CASAGQRQRNTEAFF. In DNA form, the CDR3 reads TGTGCCAGCGCAGGACAGCGGCAGAGGAACACTGAAGCTTTCTTT.

V usage is TRBV7-9 and J usage is TRBJ1-2; D gene uncertain. The CDR3 contains 12 residues. Germline CDR1 is SEHNR and CDR2 is FQNEAQ (reference sequence). V was clipped by 2 bases and J by 1 base, with 2 bases between them. The CDR3: CASSLFNYGYTF. The CDR3 DNA is TGTGCCAGCAGCTTATTTAACTATGGCTACACCTTC. The whole variable domain, filled in from reference TRBV7-9 and TRBJ1-2, reads DTGVSQNPRHKITKRGQNVTFRCDPISEHNRLYWYRQTLGQGPEFLTYFQNEAQLEKSRLLSDRFSAERPKGSFSTLEIQRTEQGDSAMYLCASSLFNYGYTFGSGTRLTVV.

The chain has TRBV7-2 and TRBJ2-1; the D gene is possibly TRBD2 (5 bases). The CDR3 runs to 16 residues. Germline lookup yields CDR1 SGHTA and CDR2 FQGNSA. Trimming shortened V by 3 bases and J by 0 bases, and 12 bases separated the two germline ends. The CDR3 loop is CASSFRLNPSYNEQFF. In DNA form, the CDR3 reads TGTGCCAGCAGCTTCCGACTAAACCCCTCCTACAATGAGCAGTTCTTC.

The chain has TRBV2 and TRBJ2-1; 7 bases align to TRBD2. The CDR3 totals 15 residues. Germline loops: CDR1 SNHLY, CDR2 FYNNEI. J was trimmed by 0 bases and V by 7 bases; bases with no gene match: 6. CDR3 in amino acids: CASNLRETSYNEQFF. The CDR3 DNA follows: TGTGCCAGCAATTTGCGGGAGACCTCCTACAATGAGCAGTTCTTC.

This clone showed up just a few times. The V gene is TRBV7-9, the J gene TRBJ1-1; 7 nucleotides agree with TRBD1. This CDR3 contains 14 residues. Looked up from germline, CDR1 is SEHNR and CDR2 is FQNEAQ (reference sequence). V lost 7 bases, J lost 1 base, and 6 bases stayed unmatched. CDR3 loop: CASTVQGKNTEAFF. CDR3 bases: TGTGCCAGCACGGTACAGGGGAAGAACACTGAAGCTTTCTTT.

The chain recombines TRBV5-1 with TRBJ2-1; maybe TRBD1 (7 bases). V dropped 4 bases and J dropped 9 bases, with 20 bases sitting between them. CDR3 length equals 15 residues. Germline lookup yields CDR1 SGHRS and CDR2 YFSETQ. The CDR3 reads CASSPAAGGGREQFF. CDR3 nucleotide sequence: TGCGCCAGCAGCCCGGCGGCAGGGGGAGGCCGTGAGCAGTTCTTC. Together with reference TRBV5-1 and TRBJ2-1, the CDR3 gives the full variable domain: KAGVTQTPRYLIKTRGQQVTLSCSPISGHRSVSWYQQTPGQGLQFLFEYFSETQRNKGNFPGRFSGRQFSNSRSEMNVSTLELGDSALYLCASSPAAGGGREQFFGPGTRLTVL.

This chain links TRBV28 with TRBJ1-2, with a tentative D call TRBD1 (5 bases). This CDR3 has 12 amino acids. V shed 4 bases and J shed 5 bases, with 8 bases lying between them. The germline V gene has CDR1 MDHEN and CDR2 SYDVKM. Here the CDR3 DNA reads TGTGCCAGCAGTTCCAGGGATTATGGCTACACCTTC. This gives the protein CASSSRDYGYTF.

The chain uses TRBV27 and TRBJ1-4; D gene uncertain. Germline CDR1 and CDR2: MNHEY and SMNVEV (reference sequence). Trimming shortened V by 6 bases and J by 4 bases, and 21 bases separated the two germline ends. The CDR3 runs to 17 residues. The CDR3 nucleotides are TGTGCCAGCAGCCGTGGGGTCGGGGTTTCGGGTAATGAAAAACTGTTTTTT. Translated, it gives CASSRGVGVSGNEKLFF.

The chain is built from TRBV11-2 and TRBJ1-3; D gene unclear. Germline V CDR1 and CDR2: SGHAT, FQNNGV. The length of the CDR3 is 14 residues. With 0 bases removed from V and 9 bases from J, the gap between germline ends came to 12 bases. The CDR3 loop is CASSLDNLAGTIYF. The CDR3 DNA is TGTGCCAGCAGCTTAGATAACTTGGCGGGCACCATATATTTT.

The chain has TRBV12-3 or TRBV12-4 and TRBJ1-1; D is perhaps TRBD1 (5 bases). CDR3 length equals 13 residues. The V gene lost 2 bases and the J gene lost 6 bases, with 10 bases spanning the gap. CDR3 sequence: CASSLTSGPEAFF. DNA of the CDR3: TGTGCCAGCAGTTTAACTTCGGGACCTGAAGCTTTCTTT.